These 30 T cell receptor beta chains were sequenced from one sample in a study of T cell responses to AZD1222 COVID-19 vaccine. This table comes from immunoSEQ multiplex PCR, and its TCRdb copy is limited to in-frame clones, with some not included. The data show 85,000 to 130,000 clones, with approximately 86% seen just once and 2.5% to 3.5% held by the top ten. Sequencing was performed on peripheral blood, taken 28 days after the second dose of the MenACWY control vaccine. These receptors were taken from an adult who received the MenACWY meningococcal vaccine as a control.

This clone was observed once. The CDR3 sequence: CASSMGTRSSGNTIYF. In DNA form, the CDR3 reads TGTGCCAGTAGCATGGGCACCCGAAGCTCTGGAAACACCATATATTTT. The J gene is TRBJ1-3, the V gene TRBV19; the D is unclear. This CDR3 region has 16 residues. The V and J ends lost 6 bases and 0 bases respectively, with 15 bases between them. Germline lookup yields CDR1 LNHDA and CDR2 SQIVND (reference sequence). Together with reference TRBV19 and TRBJ1-3, the CDR3 gives the full variable domain: DGGITQSPKYLFRKEGQNVTLSCEQNLNHDAMYWYRQDPGQGLRLIYYSQIVNDFQKGDIAEGYSVSREKKESFPLTVTSAQKNPTAFYLCASSMGTRSSGNTIYFGEGSWLTVV.

This clone is a singleton in its sample. The chain employs TRBV14 and TRBJ2-7; 11 bases agree with TRBD1. The CDR3 has 19 amino acids. Trimming at V came to 1 base and at J to 3 bases, leaving 14 bases not matched to a gene. The germline V gene encodes CDR1 SGHDN and CDR2 FVKESK. CDR3 region: CASSQVPGTGGWWDYEQYF. CDR3 nucleotide sequence: TGTGCCAGCAGCCAAGTTCCCGGGACAGGGGGGTGGTGGGACTACGAGCAGTACTTC.

The rearrangement joins TRBV7-2 to TRBJ2-7; perhaps TRBD1 as D (6 bases). The CDR3 extends over 13 amino acids. Germline CDR1 reads SGHTA; CDR2 reads FQGNSA. Trimming left V 5 bases short and J 6 bases short, with 14 bases between. The DNA for the CDR3 is TGTGCCAGCAGCCCGAGAACAGGGCTCGAGCAGTACTTC. This codes for CASSPRTGLEQYF. The complete variable domain, with remaining parts taken from reference TRBV7-2 and TRBJ2-7, reads GAGVSQSPSNKVTEKGKDVELRCDPISGHTALYWYRQSLGQGLEFLIYFQGNSAPDKSGLPSDRFSAERTGGSVSTLTIQRTQQEDSAVYLCASSPRTGLEQYFGPGTRLTVT.

The rearrangement uses TRBV18 and TRBJ2-3; no reliable D call. CDR1 and CDR2 from the germline V gene are KGHSH and LQKENI. The CDR3 sequence is 14 residues long. The V gene lost 2 bases and the J gene lost 6 bases, with 12 bases spanning the gap. The CDR3 coding sequence is TGTGCCAGCTCACCAGCCGCAGGTGGTGATACGCAGTATTTT. This sequence encodes CASSPAAGGDTQYF.

The chain employs TRBV5-4 and TRBJ2-7; 9 positions agree with TRBD2. CDR1 and CDR2 (germline): SGHNT, YYREEE (reference sequence). V was clipped by 2 bases and J by 1 base; unmatched bases: 4. The CDR3 spans 15 residues. Here the CDR3 reads CASSFAGGRSYEQYF. In DNA, the CDR3 is TGTGCCAGCAGCTTCGCGGGGGGGCGGTCCTACGAGCAGTACTTC.

This chain connects TRBV7-2 to TRBJ2-3; 9 nucleotides align to TRBD2. The V and J ends lost 5 bases and 2 bases, in that order; junction bases with no gene match: 8. Germline loops: CDR1 SGHTA, CDR2 FQGNSA. CDR3 length: 16 residues. The CDR3 bases are TGTGCCAGCAGCCTCCGGACTAGCGCTTCCACAGATACGCAGTATTTT. Protein product: CASSLRTSASTDTQYF.

This clone was found a few times. The J gene is TRBJ1-1, the V gene TRBV11-1; D is unresolved. The CDR3 runs 14 residues. Trimming removed 5 bases from V and 1 base from J, with 11 bases in between. Germline V CDR1 and CDR2: SGHAT, FQDESV (reference sequence). The DNA for the CDR3 is TGTGCCAGCAGCCCCGGTAGACAGAACACTGAAGCTTTCTTT. Amino acid sequence: CASSPGRQNTEAFF. Full variable domain (outside the CDR3, taken from reference TRBV11-1 and TRBJ1-1): EAEVAQSPRYKITEKSQAVAFWCDPISGHATLYWYRQILGQGPELLVQFQDESVVDDSQLPKDRFSAERLKGVDSTLKIQPAELGDSAMYLCASSPGRQNTEAFFGQGTRLTVV.

The chain joins TRBV15 to TRBJ1-2; TRBD1 aligns across 12 bases. V lost 2 bases and J lost 6; bases outside the gene matches: 4. The CDR3 spans 15 residues. Per the germline V gene, CDR1 is LNHNV and CDR2 is YYDKDF (reference sequence). CDR3 DNA sequence: TGTGCCACCAGCAGACCGGGACAGGGGGCAAATGGCTACACCTTC. Translation gives CATSRPGQGANGYTF. Full variable domain (remainder filled in from reference TRBV15 and TRBJ1-2): DAMVIQNPRYQVTQFGKPVTLSCSQTLNHNVMYWYQQKSSQAPKLLFHYYDKDFNNEADTPDNFQSRRPNTSFCFLDIRSPGLGDTAMYLCATSRPGQGANGYTFGSGTRLTVV.

The CDR3 sequence is CASSQDPRGSYGYTF. The CDR3 DNA is TGCGCCAGCAGCCAAGACCCCAGGGGGAGCTATGGCTACACCTTC. V is TRBV4-1 and J is TRBJ1-2; 7 nucleotides agree with TRBD1. The germline CDR1 and CDR2 sequences are MGHRA and YSYEKL. The CDR3 is 15 amino acids. V lost 0 bases and J lost 4; bases outside the gene matches: 5.

V gene TRBV9 combines with J gene TRBJ2-2, with TRBD1 matching over 7 bases. Germline V CDR1 and CDR2: SGDLS, YYNGEE. The CDR3 sequence is 15 residues long. V shed 4 bases and J 0 bases; nucleotides not matched to a gene: 3. The CDR3 bases are TGTGCCAGCAGCTCGGGACAGACGAACACCGGGGAGCTGTTTTTT. Residues: CASSSGQTNTGELFF.

This chain joins TRBV5-5 and TRBJ1-2; the D is unclear. There are 14 residues in the CDR3. The V end lost 0 bases, the J end lost 4 bases, and 10 bases lay between the germline ends. Germline V gene sequence: CDR1 SGHKS, CDR2 YYEKEE (reference sequence). The chain's CDR3 is CASSLGGRLYGYTF. CDR3 nucleotides: TGTGCCAGCAGCTTGGGAGGGCGGCTCTATGGCTACACCTTC.

V is TRBV3-1 (or the pseudogene TRBV3-2) and J is TRBJ2-2; TRBD2 matches 7 bases. CDR1 and CDR2 (germline): LGHDT, YNNKEL (reference sequence). The CDR3 contains 15 residues. Trimming at V came to 6 bases and at J to 4 bases, leaving 8 bases not matched to a gene. The CDR3 DNA sequence: TGTGCCAGCAGGAAACGGGGGGACGGCACCGGGGAGCTGTTTTTT. It translates to CASRKRGDGTGELFF.

The rearrangement links TRBV2 to TRBJ1-6; perhaps TRBD1 as D (5 bases). V shed 3 bases and J shed 8 bases, with 17 bases lying between them. The CDR3 has 16 amino acids. CDR1 is SNHLY, CDR2 FYNNEI, per germline. CDR3 protein: CASSDGAVGNYSPLHF. The CDR3 nucleotides are TGTGCCAGCAGTGATGGGGCAGTCGGAAATTATTCACCCCTCCACTTT.

This clone was recorded a few times. Other nucleotide sequences from this sample produce the same CDR3. This sequence joins TRBV7-3 and TRBJ1-1; the D gene is possibly TRBD1 (5 bases). CDR1 SGHTA and CDR2 FQGTGA come from the germline V gene. V was pared by 0 bases and J by 4 bases, with 6 bases between. The CDR3 loop spans 13 amino acids. The CDR3 protein is CASSLTGLTEAFF. CDR3 in DNA: TGTGCCAGCAGCTTAACGGGGCTCACTGAAGCTTTCTTT.

The chain joins TRBV7-2 to TRBJ2-1, with 12 bases that match TRBD2. V dropped 4 bases and J dropped 7; count of bases not matched to a gene: 5. The CDR3 length is 15 residues. The germline V gene encodes CDR1 SGHTA and CDR2 FQGNSA. In DNA form, the CDR3 reads TGTGCCAGCAGCTCGCTAGCGGGGGGGCGGAATGAGCAGTTCTTC. Its translation: CASSSLAGGRNEQFF.

The gene calls are TRBV23-1 and TRBJ1-1; D not resolved. TRBV23-1 is treated as an ORF (open reading frame) with a function not yet certain. V was clipped by 2 bases and J by 0 bases, with 7 bases between them. CDR3 length: 14 amino acids. CDR3 DNA sequence: TGCGCCAGCAGTCAACGGAACATGAACACTGAAGCTTTCTTT. Protein product: CASSQRNMNTEAFF.

This rearrangement joins TRBV4-1 to TRBJ2-7; unclear D gene. The CDR3 is made up of 15 amino acids. The germline CDR1 and CDR2 sequences are MGHRA and YSYEKL. V was trimmed by 1 base and J by 2 bases, leaving 12 bases between them. CDR3 in DNA: TGCGCCAGCAGCCAAGGCACCGGAACTCCCTACGAGCAGTACTTC. This codes for CASSQGTGTPYEQYF.

This chain joins TRBV19 and TRBJ2-3; D is unresolved. V dropped 4 bases and J dropped 2 bases, with 16 bases sitting between them. The CDR3 loop spans 16 amino acids. Germline CDR1 LNHDA, CDR2 SQIVND (reference sequence). CDR3 region: CASSNQAGSFTDTQYF. The CDR3 DNA reads TGTGCCAGTAGTAACCAAGCCGGGTCGTTCACAGATACGCAGTATTTT.

This sequence joins TRBV7-2 and TRBJ1-3, with no clear D. CDR3 length equals 14 residues. In germline, CDR1 is SGHTA, CDR2 FQGNSA. With 5 bases removed from V and 3 bases from J, the gap between germline ends came to 11 bases. The CDR3 protein is CASSPSIFGNTIYF. The CDR3 nucleotides read TGTGCCAGCAGCCCCTCTATTTTTGGAAACACCATATATTTT.

The chain's CDR3 is CASSERTGVSTDTQYF. CDR3 sequence (DNA): TGTGCCAGCAGCGAGAGGACAGGGGTAAGCACAGATACGCAGTATTTT. The rearrangement uses TRBV5-4 and TRBJ2-3; 9 nucleotides agree with TRBD1. The CDR3 contains 16 residues. The germline V gene encodes CDR1 SGHNT and CDR2 YYREEE (reference sequence). Losses at the gene ends were 4 bases for V and 0 bases for J; bases not matched to a gene: 6.

This clone came up a few times. This chain connects TRBV7-8 to TRBJ1-2; D is unclear. Trimming took off 1 base at V and 6 bases at J, with 21 bases between the two ends. The germline V gene encodes CDR1 SGHVS and CDR2 FQNEAQ. This CDR3 has 17 amino acids. The CDR3 is CASSLVRTALLRHGYTF. As DNA, the CDR3 is TGTGCCAGCAGCTTAGTGCGGACGGCCCTCCTAAGGCATGGCTACACCTTC.

V usage is TRBV5-4 and J usage is TRBJ1-2; TRBD1 might be the D (6 bases). Trimming cost V 0 bases and J 5 bases, with 14 bases left between them. The germline V gene has CDR1 SGHNT and CDR2 YYREEE (reference sequence). CDR3 length: 15 amino acids. DNA for the CDR3: TGTGCCAGCAGCTTGGCTCCAGGGGCTGGGTATGGCTACACCTTC. Translation: CASSLAPGAGYGYTF.

The genes are TRBV7-8 and TRBJ2-5; D is perhaps TRBD1 (5 bases). CDR1 and CDR2 (germline): SGHVS, FQNEAQ. V was trimmed by 4 bases and J by 5 bases, leaving 20 bases between them. CDR3 length: 16 residues. Written as DNA, the CDR3 is TGTGCCAGCAGCTCCCCCATCAGGGAAGCGAGGGAGACCCAGTACTTC. As protein: CASSSPIREARETQYF.

J is TRBJ1-6 and V is TRBV5-6; tentative D call: TRBD1 (5 bases). Germline CDR1 SGHDT, CDR2 YYEEEE. Trimming took off 3 bases at V and 7 bases at J, with 17 bases between the two ends. CDR3 length: 16 amino acids. In DNA, the CDR3 is TGTGCCAGCAGCTACCAATTCGGGGCCCGCAATTCACCCCTCCACTTT. Encoded protein: CASSYQFGARNSPLHF.

V is TRBV6-5 and J is TRBJ2-5; 9 nucleotides match TRBD2. In germline, CDR1 is MNHEY, CDR2 SVGAGI. The CDR3 is 14 residues long. V dropped 7 bases and J dropped 7; count of bases not matched to a gene: 10. The CDR3 loop is CASTPAGLAGTQYF. The CDR3 nucleotides are TGTGCCAGCACCCCAGCGGGACTAGCAGGGACCCAGTACTTC.

This clone has only a few counts. The chain couples TRBV29-1 to TRBJ1-5, with D maybe TRBD1 (5 bases). The CDR3 is 16 amino acids. V was pared by 4 bases and J by 0 bases, with 16 bases between. Looked up from germline, CDR1 is SQVTM and CDR2 is ANQGSEA. This CDR3 is CSVGPPTVYSNQPQHF. The CDR3 coding sequence is TGCAGCGTTGGGCCCCCGACAGTCTATAGCAATCAGCCCCAGCATTTT. The whole variable domain, filled in from reference TRBV29-1 and TRBJ1-5, reads SAVISQKPSRDICQRGTSLTIQCQVDSQVTMMFWYRQQPGQSLTLIATANQGSEATYESGFVIDKFPISRPNLTFSTLTVSNMSPEDSSIYLCSVGPPTVYSNQPQHFGDGTRLSIL.

The chain carries TRBV12-3 or TRBV12-4 and TRBJ1-2, with TRBD1 as a possible D gene (5 bases). Trimming took 5 bases from V and 3 from J, leaving 10 bases between them. CDR3 size: 13 residues. For the CDR3, the DNA is TGTGCCAGCAGTACGGGACTGCACTATGGCTACACCTTC. Protein sequence: CASSTGLHYGYTF.

The chain employs TRBV10-3 and TRBJ2-1; 7 bases are shared with TRBD2. The ends lost 10 bases at V and 3 bases at J; junction bases unmatched: 9. Germline CDR1 reads ENHRY; CDR2 reads SYGVKD. The CDR3 loop spans 14 amino acids. The CDR3 bases are TGTGCCACCGTGAGCGGGACGAGCTACAATGAGCAGTTCTTC. As protein: CATVSGTSYNEQFF.

The rearrangement links TRBV24-1 to TRBJ2-5; unclear D gene. V shed 2 bases and J shed 0 bases, with 0 bases lying between them. Germline V gene sequence: CDR1 KGHDR, CDR2 SFDVKD. This CDR3 contains 12 residues. The CDR3 nucleotides are TGTGCCACCAGTGATTACCAAGAGACCCAGTACTTC. The encoded protein is CATSDYQETQYF.

The chain carries TRBV2 and TRBJ2-5, with 13 positions matching TRBD2. The trim removed 6 bases at V and 4 bases at J, leaving 11 bases unmatched. The CDR3 has 17 residues. The germline gives CDR1 SNHLY, CDR2 FYNNEI. The CDR3 region has the DNA TGTGCCAGCAGCGCCAATCGACTAGCGGGGGGAAGAGAGACCCAGTACTTC. Protein product: CASSANRLAGGRETQYF.